What follows is one T cell receptor (beta chain) and its context. It has no known antigen specificity. Per-nucleotide qualities are absent, and no much larger clonotype sits a single base away. This sample is part of a study of blood T cell repertoires in COVID-19 (dated by TCRdb to the early 2020s). At the level of the whole study: Samples covering the acute and convalescent phases of COVID-19 were provided by collaborators in the United States, Italy and Spain. The material from the prospective study consisted of cDNA or gDNA derived from T cells, B-cell-depleted T cells, or PBMCs. Deeply sampled blood TCRbeta repertoires from subjects exposed to, actively infected with, or recovered from COVID-19 were included in the dataset. The repertoires were released in a freely available public database meant as a resource for research on the immune response to SARS-CoV-2. The samples were drawn from two sources: the first 160 participants of the ongoing ImmuneRACE study, and about 1,300 subjects contributed by 6 global collaborators. A de-identified subject ID, COVID-19 status, age in years and sex were almost always included in the sample metadata. Where available, HLA class I and class II types were taken from metadata supplied by the sample provider and were not determined by assay-based typing. The investigation overall reported the following: The quantity of clinical and demographic metadata differed by source and by participant and was supplied without curation.

Collaborating institutions collected whole blood in K2EDTA tubes following their own protocols. For TCRbeta analysis, collaborator samples were shipped as frozen whole blood, as isolated PBMCs, or as DNA extracted from either sample type. V gives up 0 bases and J gives up 0 bases, and the segment between their germline ends measures 4 bases. CDR1 is given as SGDLS and CDR2 as YYNGEE, both from the germline V gene. Including cysteine and phenylalanine, the CDR3 has 14 amino acids. The read is trimmed to its CDR3 DNA, 42 bases read in frame from base 1. TCRbeta CDR3 regions were amplified from genomic DNA by means of the immunoSEQ Assay, a bias-controlled multiplex PCR. On the authors' methods: The number of nucleated cells in each sample was estimated from the amplification of reference gene primers within the assay. Sequence reads were collapsed and filtered to measure the absolute abundance of every unique TCRbeta CDR3 rearrangement. Productive Simpson clonality was computed per sample as the square root of Simpson's diversity index over productive rearrangements. In TCRdb, the immuneACCESS table is reduced to in-frame sequences with V and J assigned. These tables do not hold every clone; where another copy was compared, an unresolved V gene accounts for under half, and the others remain unexplained. The V and J calls and clone size come from that table; D and trimming were worked out from the DNA. The sample table shows about 160,000 clones, and around 84% are seen once. The ten largest clones capture roughly 1% of the sample.

The sequencing input was peripheral blood. The receptor chain draws on TRBV9 and TRBJ2-1; no D gene is confidently identified. This TCR was sampled from a man in his forties with acute or convalescent COVID-19. The CDR3 sequence is CASSVGSSYNEQFF. The DNA sequence is given as TGTGCCAGCAGCGTAGGCAGCTCCTACAATGAGCAGTTCTTC.